The 10 T cell receptor beta chains below come from one sample, sequenced in a study of response to subunit inactivated influenza vaccine. TCRdb used MiXCR to reprocess the RT-PCR reads, holding one entry per CDR3 protein. The sample yields hundreds of thousands of distinct CDR3 sequences, around 16% seen once. The starting material was PBMCs from blood, obtained roughly 12 days after vaccination. These receptors came from a man aged 50-60 years who received an inactivated influenza vaccine.

The CDR3: CASSLVAGRNTEAFF. The CDR3 DNA follows: TGTGCCAGCAGCTTAGTGGCAGGACGGAACACTGAAGCTTTCTTT. V is TRBV11-2 and J is TRBJ1-1, with D unclear. The V end lost 1 base, the J end lost 1 base, and 10 bases lay between the germline ends. This CDR3 region has 15 residues. The germline CDR1 and CDR2 sequences are SGHAT and FQNNGV.

The rearrangement links TRBV5-4 to TRBJ2-5; 7 bases line up with TRBD1. This CDR3 has 13 residues. Germline values: CDR1 SGHNT, CDR2 YYREEE (reference sequence). V shed 4 bases and J 5 bases; nucleotides not matched to a gene: 5. The CDR3 region has the DNA TGTGCCAGCAGCATGACAGGGTATGAGACCCAGTACTTC. This translates into CASSMTGYETQYF.

The chain uses TRBV5-6 and TRBJ2-1; D gene unclear. This CDR3 region has 15 residues. CDR1 is SGHDT and CDR2 is YYEEEE in the germline V gene. V lost 1 base to trimming and J lost 7 bases, with 15 bases between them. The CDR3, as DNA: TGTGCCAGCAGCTTGTATCAGGTTATGGGGAATGAGCAGTTCTTC. Its translation: CASSLYQVMGNEQFF.

This clonotype was seen repeatedly, ten times or more. The chain joins TRBV5-5 to TRBJ1-6; the D is unclear. The ends were cut back, 0 bases at V and 0 bases at J, with 7 bases in the middle. Germline loops: CDR1 SGHKS, CDR2 YYEKEE (reference sequence). The CDR3 runs to 16 residues. The CDR3 DNA reads as TGTGCCAGCAGCTTGGACGCGTTCTCCTATAATTCACCCCTCCACTTT. This translates into CASSLDAFSYNSPLHF.

The J gene is TRBJ2-3, the V gene TRBV11-1, with TRBD1 identical over 7 bases. The V gene's germline CDR1 is SGHAT and CDR2 FQDESV (reference sequence). The CDR3 length is 19 residues. V shed 1 base, J shed 0 bases, and the junction held 13 bases outside the gene matches. CDR3 sequence reads: CASSLGADRSTLSTDTQYF. The CDR3 DNA reads TGTGCCAGCAGCTTAGGGGCGGACAGGTCAACGCTCAGCACAGATACGCAGTATTTT.

This clonotype was found a few times. In nucleotides, the CDR3 is TGTGCCAGTACCGACAGAAGAATTGATGGCTACACCTTC. Amino acid sequence: CASTDRRIDGYTF. The gene calls are TRBV6-2 or TRBV6-3 and TRBJ1-2; the D gene is possibly TRBD1 (5 bases). V was trimmed by 9 bases and J by 6 bases, leaving 17 bases between them. Germline V gene data show CDR1 as MNHEY and CDR2 as SVGEGT. This CDR3 region has 13 residues.

This clonotype was seen a few times. The chain couples TRBV7-9 to TRBJ2-1; no reliable D call. Trimming removed 5 bases from V and 7 bases from J, with 12 bases in between. CDR3 length equals 13 residues. Per the germline V gene, CDR1 is SEHNR and CDR2 is FQNEAQ (reference sequence). CDR3 DNA: TGTGCCAGCAGCCTTTGGACCTCGAATGAGCAGTTCTTC. Its protein product is CASSLWTSNEQFF. The full variable domain, rest sourced from reference TRBV7-9 and TRBJ2-1, is DTGVSQNPRHKITKRGQNVTFRCDPISEHNRLYWYRQTLGQGPEFLTYFQNEAQLEKSRLLSDRFSAERPKGSFSTLEIQRTEQGDSAMYLCASSLWTSNEQFFGPGTRLTVL.

The sample holds a few counts of this clonotype. The gene calls are TRBV15 and TRBJ1-5; no clear D. The CDR3 length is 15 residues. Germline V lookup: CDR1 LNHNV, CDR2 YYDKDF (reference sequence). Trimming cost V 0 bases and J 5 bases, with 11 bases left between them. Written as DNA, the CDR3 is TGTGCCACCAGCAGAGATGCAGTCCGGGATCAGCCCCAGCATTTT. Amino acids: CATSRDAVRDQPQHF.

This chain uses TRBV6-2 or TRBV6-3 with TRBJ1-2, with D hard to call. Trimming took off 7 bases at V and 8 bases at J, with 17 bases between the two ends. Germline values: CDR1 MNHEY, CDR2 SVGEGT. This CDR3 has 13 amino acids. CDR3 residues: CASTQLRRGGYTF. In DNA, the CDR3 is TGTGCCAGCACCCAGTTACGGCGAGGGGGCTACACCTTC.

The table lists this clonotype with many counts. The V call is TRBV5-1, the J call TRBJ2-7; 9 bases agree with TRBD2. The J segment lost 3 bases and the V segment lost 4 bases, leaving 23 bases of the junction unmatched. The CDR3 is 20 amino acids. CDR1 and CDR2 from the germline V gene are SGHRS and YFSETQ. In nucleotides, the CDR3 is TGCGCCAGCAGCCACCTACCGATGGCGGTAGCGGGAGCCCCCCTCTACGAGCAGTACTTC. Amino acid sequence: CASSHLPMAVAGAPLYEQYF. Full variable domain (outside the CDR3, taken from reference TRBV5-1 and TRBJ2-7): KAGVTQTPRYLIKTRGQQVTLSCSPISGHRSVSWYQQTPGQGLQFLFEYFSETQRNKGNFPGRFSGRQFSNSRSEMNVSTLELGDSALYLCASSHLPMAVAGAPLYEQYFGPGTRLTVT.